The sequence of this T cell receptor beta chain was determined in a study of control samples from healthy donors and cancer patients. The germline gives CDR1 SGHTA, CDR2 FQGNSA. The CDR3 has 14 residues. Trimming removed 1 base at V and 0 bases at J, with 6 bases between. Measured with immunoSEQ multiplex PCR; TCRdb has only the in-frame clones, and not every one. The profile shows 100,000 to 120,000 clones, around nine tenths of them singletons. The sequenced material came from PBMCs. This TCR derives from a woman in her sixties or seventies with lung cancer. The rearrangement uses TRBV7-2 and TRBJ1-1, with unresolved D. CDR3 residues: CASSLGRLNTEAFF. The DNA for the CDR3 is TGTGCCAGCAGCTTAGGACGGCTGAACACTGAAGCTTTCTTT.